These 17 T cell receptor beta chains came from one sample sequenced in a study of blood T cell repertoires in COVID-19. Sequenced by immunoSEQ multiplex PCR; TCRdb stores in-frame clones only, minus some. The sample comprises over 85,000 clones, 84% of which are singletons, and roughly 4.1% rests with the top ten. Sequenced sample: peripheral blood. These receptor sequences come from a human donor in a cohort sampled during active COVID-19.

The V and J genes are TRBV4-2 and TRBJ2-5; tentatively, D is TRBD2 (6 bases). Germline values: CDR1 LGHNA, CDR2 YNFKEQ. V lost 0 bases to trimming and J lost 5 bases, with 19 bases between them. This CDR3 has 17 amino acids. CDR3 sequence (DNA): TGTGCCAGCAGCCAAGATCTATCCGGCGGGGCGGTGGAGACCCAGTACTTC. It specifies CASSQDLSGGAVETQYF.

This chain connects TRBV4-3 to TRBJ2-7; 8 bases fit TRBD1. Looked up from germline, CDR1 is LGHNA and CDR2 is YSLEER. This CDR3 is 14 amino acids long. With V trimmed by 3 bases and J by 0 bases, 1 base remained unmatched. The CDR3 sequence is CASSQDRDSYEQYF. The CDR3 DNA reads as TGCGCCAGCAGCCAGGACAGGGACTCCTACGAGCAGTACTTC.

The chain uses TRBV7-3 and TRBJ1-1, with D unresolved. Germline V gene data show CDR1 as SGHTA and CDR2 as FQGTGA. The length of the CDR3 is 13 residues. The ends were cut back, 4 bases at V and 7 bases at J, with 13 bases in the middle. The DNA for the CDR3 is TGTGCCAGCAGCTCGCAACCTCAGGATGAAGCTTTCTTT. Translated: CASSSQPQDEAFF. The full variable domain, completed using reference TRBV7-3 and TRBJ1-1, is GAGVSQTPSNKVTEKGKYVELRCDPISGHTALYWYRQSLGQGPEFLIYFQGTGAADDSGLPNDRFFAVRPEGSVSTLKIQRTERGDSAVYLCASSSQPQDEAFFGQGTRLTVV.

The chain employs TRBV4-3 and TRBJ1-4; no clear D. V dropped 0 bases and J dropped 3 bases, with 11 bases sitting between them. The germline V gene has CDR1 LGHNA and CDR2 YSLEER. The CDR3 consists of 16 residues. This CDR3 reads CASSQDPTTSNEKLFF. The DNA for the CDR3 is TGCGCCAGCAGCCAAGATCCAACTACCTCTAATGAAAAACTGTTTTTT.

CDR3 protein: CASSPRLKGMGETQYF. CDR3 nucleotides: TGTGCCAGCAGCCCACGCCTTAAGGGGATGGGAGAGACCCAGTACTTC. This rearrangement joins TRBV9 to TRBJ2-5; D might be TRBD1 (5 bases). This CDR3 has 16 amino acids. Trimming stripped 4 bases from V and 4 bases from J, with 20 bases between. CDR1 and CDR2 from the germline V gene are SGDLS and YYNGEE.

In this sample, this clone turned up a few times. V is TRBV7-6 and J is TRBJ1-5; D is unclear. V lost 5 bases and J lost 2, with 13 bases in between. The CDR3 has 15 residues. Looked up from germline, CDR1 is SGHVS and CDR2 is FNYEAQ. Here the CDR3 DNA reads TGTGCCAGCAGCCCGCAGAGAGGGCGCAATCAGCCCCAGCATTTT. Translation gives CASSPQRGRNQPQHF.

The chain employs TRBV7-8 and TRBJ2-7, with D perhaps TRBD1 (5 bases). Trimming removed 3 bases from V and 0 bases from J, with 6 bases in between. Germline CDR1 is SGHVS and CDR2 is FQNEAQ. The CDR3 contains 13 residues. The CDR3 DNA is TGTGCCAGCAGCTTCAGGGTCTCCTACGAGCAGTACTTC. It encodes CASSFRVSYEQYF.

CDR3 in amino acids: CASSRGQGAYEKLFF. The CDR3 region has the DNA TGCGCCAGCAGCCGAGGACAGGGGGCGTATGAAAAACTGTTTTTT. J is TRBJ1-4 and V is TRBV4-3; TRBD1 agrees at 11 bases. The CDR3 has 15 residues. Germline CDR1 and CDR2: LGHNA and YSLEER. The ends lost 4 bases at V and 6 bases at J; junction bases unmatched: 4.

The rearrangement links TRBV28 to TRBJ2-5; 9 bases match TRBD2. This CDR3 is 16 amino acids long. Germline V gene sequence: CDR1 MDHEN, CDR2 SYDVKM. As DNA, the CDR3 is TGTCATGGCTCAGCTAGCGGGGAGATAGGAAAAGAGACCCAGTACTTC. Translated, it gives CHGSASGEIGKETQYF.

This chain links TRBV11-2 with TRBJ2-6; tentatively, D is TRBD1 (5 bases). Deletions cut 0 bases from V and 2 bases from J, with 8 bases between. The length of the CDR3 is 16 residues. Germline V gene sequence: CDR1 SGHAT, CDR2 FQNNGV. The CDR3 DNA sequence: TGTGCCAGCAGCTTAGACAGGGCGGCTGGGGCCAACGTCCTGACTTTC. Protein: CASSLDRAAGANVLTF.

The V and J genes are TRBV2 and TRBJ2-1; D not certain. V was clipped by 2 bases and J by 9 bases, with 5 bases between them. The CDR3 is 11 residues long. Germline V CDR1 and CDR2: SNHLY, FYNNEI. This CDR3 is CASSERIEQFF. CDR3 DNA: TGTGCCAGCAGTGAACGTATTGAGCAGTTCTTC.

The rearrangement joins TRBV19 to TRBJ2-2, with TRBD1 matching 7 bases. The germline CDR1 and CDR2 sequences are LNHDA and SQIVND (reference sequence). V shed 5 bases, J shed 6 bases, and the junction held 9 bases outside the gene matches. This CDR3 region has 15 residues. The CDR3 nucleotides read TGTGCCAGTAGTGCGAGGGGGCGCGGGCCCGGGGAGCTGTTTTTT. Translated: CASSARGRGPGELFF.

This chain uses TRBV7-2 with TRBJ2-3; the D is unclear. V was clipped by 3 bases and J by 2 bases, with 3 bases between them. Germline V gives CDR1 SGHTA, CDR2 FQGNSA. The CDR3 totals 12 residues. CDR3 coding DNA: TGTGCCAGCAGCTTGGCCACAGATACGCAGTATTTT. This gives the protein CASSLATDTQYF.

The chain uses TRBV4-2 and TRBJ2-3; 11 bases align to TRBD2. Per the germline V gene, CDR1 is LGHNA and CDR2 is YNFKEQ. With 6 bases clipped from V and 7 bases from J, the junction kept 6 bases outside the gene matches. This CDR3 spans 14 amino acids. In DNA, the CDR3 is TGTGCCAGCAGTTACCTAGCGGGGGGTTATACGCAGTATTTT. This gives the protein CASSYLAGGYTQYF.

The V and J genes are TRBV7-2 and TRBJ1-5, with D uncertain. The CDR3 has 13 residues. Trimming stripped 1 base from V and 6 bases from J, with 7 bases between. CDR1 SGHTA and CDR2 FQGNSA come from the germline V gene. The CDR3 sequence is CASSLDGGQPQHF. CDR3 DNA sequence: TGTGCCAGCAGCTTAGACGGCGGTCAGCCCCAGCATTTT.

The rearrangement joins TRBV7-3 to TRBJ1-6; 7 positions agree with TRBD1. The CDR3 extends over 14 amino acids. Germline V gene data show CDR1 as SGHTA and CDR2 as FQGTGA. With 6 bases clipped from V and 6 bases from J, the junction kept 5 bases outside the gene matches. CDR3 residues: CASSPGTANSPLHF. In DNA, the CDR3 is TGTGCCAGCAGTCCCGGGACAGCTAATTCACCCCTCCACTTT.

This clone came up once. V is TRBV7-9 and J is TRBJ2-3, with 8 nucleotides matching TRBD2. The germline CDR1 and CDR2 sequences are SEHNR and FQNEAQ (reference sequence). This CDR3 comprises 16 residues. J gave up 0 bases and V 5 bases, and 7 bases lay outside the gene matches. The CDR3 reads CASSLGLAASTDTQYF. For the CDR3, the DNA is TGTGCCAGCAGCCTCGGACTAGCAGCTAGCACAGATACGCAGTATTTT.